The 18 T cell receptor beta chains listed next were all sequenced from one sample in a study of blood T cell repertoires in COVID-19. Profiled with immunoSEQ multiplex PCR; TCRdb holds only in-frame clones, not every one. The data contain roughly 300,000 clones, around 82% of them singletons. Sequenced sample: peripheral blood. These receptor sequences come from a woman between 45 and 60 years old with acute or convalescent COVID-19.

In DNA, the CDR3 is TGTGCCAGCAGCTTGGGAGGGACAGTTGATCAGCCCCAGCATTTT. Residues: CASSLGGTVDQPQHF. The genes are TRBV5-8 and TRBJ1-5; 7 positions match TRBD1. From germline, CDR1 is SGHTS and CDR2 YDEGEE. The CDR3 loop spans 15 amino acids. V shed 0 bases, J shed 5 bases, and the junction held 5 bases outside the gene matches.

The CDR3 DNA reads as TGTGCCAGCAGCCAAGTCACCAGCGGCACAGATACGCAGTATTTT. Its translation: CASSQVTSGTDTQYF. The chain links TRBV3-1 (or the pseudogene TRBV3-2) to TRBJ2-3; D is undetermined. Germline CDR1 reads LGHDT; CDR2 reads YNNKEL (reference sequence). V was shortened by 1 base and J by 1 base, with 9 bases between the two germline ends. The CDR3 sequence is 15 residues long.

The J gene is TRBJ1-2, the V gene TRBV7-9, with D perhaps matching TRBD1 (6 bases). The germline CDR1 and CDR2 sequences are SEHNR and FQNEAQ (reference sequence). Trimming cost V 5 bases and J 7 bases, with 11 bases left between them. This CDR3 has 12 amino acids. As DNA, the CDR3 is TGTGCCAGCAGCGCTAACAGGGCTGGCTACACCTTC. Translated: CASSANRAGYTF.

This CDR3 reads CASSYSSLQETQYF. DNA for the CDR3: TGTGCCAGCAGTTACTCTTCTCTTCAAGAGACCCAGTACTTC. This rearrangement joins TRBV6-2 or TRBV6-3 to TRBJ2-5; D gene ambiguous. V was pared by 0 bases and J by 2 bases, with 7 bases between. This CDR3 has 14 amino acids. Germline V lookup: CDR1 MNHEY, CDR2 SVGEGT.

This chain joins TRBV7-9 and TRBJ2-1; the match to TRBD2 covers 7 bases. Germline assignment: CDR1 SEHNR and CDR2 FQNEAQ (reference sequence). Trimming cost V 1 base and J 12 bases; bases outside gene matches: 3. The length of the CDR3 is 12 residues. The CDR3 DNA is TGTGCCAGCAGCTTAGGAGGGAGGGGGCAGTTCTTC. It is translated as CASSLGGRGQFF.

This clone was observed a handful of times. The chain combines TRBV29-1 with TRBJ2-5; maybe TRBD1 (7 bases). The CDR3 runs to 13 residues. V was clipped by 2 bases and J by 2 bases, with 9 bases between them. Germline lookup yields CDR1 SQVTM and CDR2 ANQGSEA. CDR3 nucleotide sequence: TGCAGCGTTGAACCAGGGGGGCAAGAGACCCAGTACTTC. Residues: CSVEPGGQETQYF.

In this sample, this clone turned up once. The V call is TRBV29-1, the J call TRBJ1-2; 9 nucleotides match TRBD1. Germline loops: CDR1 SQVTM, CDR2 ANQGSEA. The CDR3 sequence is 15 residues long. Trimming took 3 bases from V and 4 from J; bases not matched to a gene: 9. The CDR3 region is CSVDDSDRGIYGYTF. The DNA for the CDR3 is TGCAGCGTTGACGATTCGGACAGGGGAATCTATGGCTACACCTTC.

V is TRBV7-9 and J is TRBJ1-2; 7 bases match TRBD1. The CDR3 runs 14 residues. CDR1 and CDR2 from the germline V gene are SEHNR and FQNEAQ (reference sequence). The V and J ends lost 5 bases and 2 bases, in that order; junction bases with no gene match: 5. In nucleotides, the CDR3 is TGTGCCAGCAGCCCAGGGGGACACAACTATGGCTACACCTTC. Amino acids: CASSPGGHNYGYTF.

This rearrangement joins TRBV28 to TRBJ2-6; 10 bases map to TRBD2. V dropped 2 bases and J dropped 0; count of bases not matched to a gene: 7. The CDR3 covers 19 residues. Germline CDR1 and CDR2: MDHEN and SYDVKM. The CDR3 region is CASSLLVAGGFSGANVLTF. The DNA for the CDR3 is TGTGCCAGCAGTTTACTCGTAGCGGGGGGATTCTCTGGGGCCAACGTCCTGACTTTC.

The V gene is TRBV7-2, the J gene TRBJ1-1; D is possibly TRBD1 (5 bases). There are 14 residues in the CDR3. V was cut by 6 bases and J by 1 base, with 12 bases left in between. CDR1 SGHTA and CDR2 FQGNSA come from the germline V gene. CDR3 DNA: TGTGCCAGCAGTCGAAACACAGGGAACACTGAAGCTTTCTTT. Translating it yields CASSRNTGNTEAFF. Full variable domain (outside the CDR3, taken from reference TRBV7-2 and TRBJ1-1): GAGVSQSPSNKVTEKGKDVELRCDPISGHTALYWYRQSLGQGLEFLIYFQGNSAPDKSGLPSDRFSAERTGGSVSTLTIQRTQQEDSAVYLCASSRNTGNTEAFFGQGTRLTVV.

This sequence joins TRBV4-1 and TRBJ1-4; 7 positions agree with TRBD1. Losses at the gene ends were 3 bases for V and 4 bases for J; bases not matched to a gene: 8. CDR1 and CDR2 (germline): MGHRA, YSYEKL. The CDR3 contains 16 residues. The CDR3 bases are TGCGCCAGCAGCCACCGAAAGACAGGGATTAATGAAAAACTGTTTTTT. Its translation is CASSHRKTGINEKLFF.

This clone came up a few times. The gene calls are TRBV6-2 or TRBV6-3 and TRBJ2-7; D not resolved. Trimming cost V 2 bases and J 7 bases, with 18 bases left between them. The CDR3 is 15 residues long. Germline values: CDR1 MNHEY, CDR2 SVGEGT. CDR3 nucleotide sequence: TGTGCCAGCAGTTACAAGTCGGTTACCCCCTTAGAGCAGTACTTC. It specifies CASSYKSVTPLEQYF.

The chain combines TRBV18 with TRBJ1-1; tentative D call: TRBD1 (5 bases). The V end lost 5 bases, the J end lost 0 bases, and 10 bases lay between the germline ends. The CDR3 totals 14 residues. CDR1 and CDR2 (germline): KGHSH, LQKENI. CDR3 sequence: CASSRGHLNTEAFF. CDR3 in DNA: TGTGCCAGCTCAAGAGGACATCTGAACACTGAAGCTTTCTTT.

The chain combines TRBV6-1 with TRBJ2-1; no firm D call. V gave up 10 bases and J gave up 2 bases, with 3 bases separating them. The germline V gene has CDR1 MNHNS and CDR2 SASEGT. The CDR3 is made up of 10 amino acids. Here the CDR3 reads CATTYNEQFF. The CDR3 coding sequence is TGTGCCACCACCTACAATGAGCAGTTCTTC.

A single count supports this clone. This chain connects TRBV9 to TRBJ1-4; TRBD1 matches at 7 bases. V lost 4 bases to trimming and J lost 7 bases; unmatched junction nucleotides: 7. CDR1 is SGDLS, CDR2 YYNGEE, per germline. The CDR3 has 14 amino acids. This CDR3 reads CASSYTGTAEKLFF. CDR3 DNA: TGTGCCAGCAGCTATACCGGGACAGCTGAAAAACTGTTTTTT.

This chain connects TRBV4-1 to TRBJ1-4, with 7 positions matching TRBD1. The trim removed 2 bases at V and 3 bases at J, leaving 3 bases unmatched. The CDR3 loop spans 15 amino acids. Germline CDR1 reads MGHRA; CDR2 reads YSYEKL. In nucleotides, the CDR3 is TGCGCCAGCAGCCAACTTGGACAGGCTAATGAAAAACTGTTTTTT. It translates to CASSQLGQANEKLFF.

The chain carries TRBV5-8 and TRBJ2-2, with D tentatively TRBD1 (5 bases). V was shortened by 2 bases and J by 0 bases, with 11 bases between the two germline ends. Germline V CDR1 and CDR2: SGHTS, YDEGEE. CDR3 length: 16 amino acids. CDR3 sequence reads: CASSFHRKTNTGELFF. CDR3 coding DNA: TGTGCCAGCAGCTTTCACAGGAAAACGAACACCGGGGAGCTGTTTTTT.

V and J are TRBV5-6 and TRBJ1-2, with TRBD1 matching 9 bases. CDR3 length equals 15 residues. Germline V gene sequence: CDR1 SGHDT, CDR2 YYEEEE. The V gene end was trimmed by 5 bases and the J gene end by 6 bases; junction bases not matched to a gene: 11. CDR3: CASRDTDRGYHGYTF. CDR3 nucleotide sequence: TGTGCCAGCAGAGATACCGACAGGGGGTATCATGGCTACACCTTC. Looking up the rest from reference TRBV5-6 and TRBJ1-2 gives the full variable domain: DAGVTQSPTHLIKTRGQQVTLRCSPKSGHDTVSWYQQALGQGPQFIFQYYEEEERQRGNFPDRFSGHQFPNYSSELNVNALLLGDSALYLCASRDTDRGYHGYTFGSGTRLTVV.